This T cell receptor (beta chain) was identified in a study of vaccination and CD4 T cells after COVID-19. Study at large: The convalescents, six males and four females, included two who were Hispanic. Cultures serving as controls received a peptide pool (CEFX or HIV-1 Nef) or no peptide. The cells were exposed to overlapping spike peptides originating from SARS-CoV-2, HCoV-NL63, HCoV-OC43 and HCoV-229E for stimulation. Overall study findings and caveats: Vaccine-specific clones in convalescent patients were spike mono-reactive in 304 of 307 cases.

The length of the CDR3 is 15 residues. Unmatched junction bases numbered 8, after V lost 0 bases and J lost 6 bases. Germline V gene lookup returns CDR1 SEHNR and CDR2 FQNEAQ (reference sequence). This sample's treatment: roughly 11-day PBMC culture with coronavirus spike peptide pools or control peptides (ViraFEST assay). The Oncomine TCR Beta short-read assay sequenced DNA from cultured CD4+ T cells. TCRdb analysed the PCR reads with MiXCR anew, one entry per CDR3 protein. Among roughly 13,000 distinct CDR3 sequences, around 45% were seen once, and the ten largest hold around 13%. To note about this clonotype: Its specificity is not known.

The source material was CD4+ T cells from blood, cultured in vitro. This rearrangement joins TRBV7-9 to TRBJ2-7; 7 nucleotides align to TRBD1. The receptor was isolated from a human donor who had recovered from COVID-19. CDR3 region: CASSLATRGTAEQYF. CDR3 nucleotide sequence: TGTGCCAGCAGCTTAGCGACCAGGGGGACGGCCGAGCAGTACTTC.